Listed below are T cell receptor beta chains from one sample, sequenced in a study of blood T cell repertoires in COVID-19. Sequenced by immunoSEQ multiplex PCR; TCRdb stores in-frame clones only, minus some. The sample lists 100,000 or so clones; about two thirds were seen once. The material sequenced was peripheral blood. These receptors originate from a woman of 80 years or more with acute or convalescent COVID-19. CDR3s include the opening cysteine and the closing phenylalanine or tryptophan.

v_call	j_call	cdr3_aa
TRBV15	TRBJ1-1	CATSIQQNTEAFF
TRBV20-1	TRBJ1-2	CSASRGDGYGYTF
TRBV6-6	TRBJ1-1	CASSRQGGNTEAFF
TRBV18	TRBJ2-7	CASSPTGPTSSYEQYF
TRBV7-2	TRBJ1-2	CASRPEGGVNYGYTF
TRBV7-8	TRBJ1-2	CASSLARQAETNYGYTF
TRBV5-1	TRBJ1-2	CASSLSIPNYGYTF
TRBV27	TRBJ2-2	CASSYNRVNTGELFF
TRBV10-3	TRBJ2-7	CAISAGTGGFVRYEQYF
TRBV29-1	TRBJ1-5	CSVGNSNSNQPQHF
TRBV18	TRBJ1-3	CASSPGSSGNTIYF
TRBV5-4	TRBJ1-2	CASSLWSGNGYTF
TRBV4-2	TRBJ1-2	CASSRISGDGYTF
TRBV6-5	TRBJ2-3	CASSFRGSTDTQYF
TRBV2	TRBJ1-2	CASSDPPVGYTF
TRBV5-1	TRBJ2-7	CASSLVVGTGSYEQYF
TRBV7-2	TRBJ2-1	CASSARTSGGPIEQFF
TRBV7-2	TRBJ2-3	CASRGGAAGSTDTQYF
TRBV4-3	TRBJ1-2	CASSQDEGASDYGYTF
TRBV7-3	TRBJ2-3	CASSFGLAGATDTQYF
TRBV2	TRBJ1-3	CASKDGTGAGNTIYF
TRBV6-2/TRBV6-3	TRBJ1-5	CASSLIGTGNQPQHF
TRBV4-3	TRBJ2-4	CASSQEEGIQYF
TRBV6-5	TRBJ2-2	CASSSRDLSGELFF
TRBV19	TRBJ1-2	CASSIDSLYGYTF
TRBV9	TRBJ2-3	CASSVTGYDDTQYF
TRBV30	TRBJ1-5	CAWSEGADQPQHF
TRBV30	TRBJ2-1	CAWSVRLAGFYNEQFF
TRBV3-1/TRBV3-2	TRBJ1-1	CASSQEGRWTEAFF
TRBV28	TRBJ2-1	CASSWGGSLSHEQFF
TRBV10-3	TRBJ2-5	CAISGRTGGEETQYF
TRBV3-1/TRBV3-2	TRBJ1-1	CASSRRTGGNTEAFF
TRBV5-1	TRBJ1-4	CASSLYSESEKLFF
TRBV19	TRBJ2-1	CASSLQGAYNEQFF
TRBV6-6	TRBJ2-1	CASSPGTSGGVAYNEQFF
TRBV28	TRBJ1-5	CASSPDRAQPQHF